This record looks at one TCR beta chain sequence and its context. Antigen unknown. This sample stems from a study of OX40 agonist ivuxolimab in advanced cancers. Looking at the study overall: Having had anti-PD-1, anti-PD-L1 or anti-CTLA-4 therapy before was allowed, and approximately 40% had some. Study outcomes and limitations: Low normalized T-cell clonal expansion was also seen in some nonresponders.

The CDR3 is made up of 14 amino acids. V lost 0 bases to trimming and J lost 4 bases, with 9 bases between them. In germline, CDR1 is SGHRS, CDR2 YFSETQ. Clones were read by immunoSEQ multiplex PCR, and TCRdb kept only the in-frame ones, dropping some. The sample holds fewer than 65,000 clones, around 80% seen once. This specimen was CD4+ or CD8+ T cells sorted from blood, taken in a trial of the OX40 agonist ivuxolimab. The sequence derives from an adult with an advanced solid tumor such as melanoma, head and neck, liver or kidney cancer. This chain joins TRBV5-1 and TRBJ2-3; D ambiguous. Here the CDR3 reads CASSLAPLPDTQYF. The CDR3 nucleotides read TGCGCCAGCAGCTTGGCGCCGCTCCCAGATACGCAGTATTTT.